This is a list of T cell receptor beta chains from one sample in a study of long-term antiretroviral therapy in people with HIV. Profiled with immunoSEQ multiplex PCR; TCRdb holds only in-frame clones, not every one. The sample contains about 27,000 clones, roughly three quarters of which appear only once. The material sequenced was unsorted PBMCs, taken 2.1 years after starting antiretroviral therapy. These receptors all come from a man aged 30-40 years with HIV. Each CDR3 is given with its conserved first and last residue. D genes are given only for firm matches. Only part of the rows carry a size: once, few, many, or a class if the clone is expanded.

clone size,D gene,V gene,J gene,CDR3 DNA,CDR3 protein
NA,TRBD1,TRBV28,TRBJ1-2,TGTGCCAGCAGCAGGGGGTCATACTTCTATGGCTACACCTTC,CASSRGSYFYGYTF
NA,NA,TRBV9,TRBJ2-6,TGTGCCAGCAGCGTAGTTAGCTCTGGGGCCAACGTCCTGACTTTC,CASSVVSSGANVLTF
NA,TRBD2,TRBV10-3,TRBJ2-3,TGTGCCATCAGTGGATCTGAGGGAGGGAAGGCAGATACGCAGTATTTT,CAISGSEGGKADTQYF
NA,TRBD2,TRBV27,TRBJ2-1,TGTGCCAGCAGTCCCTTAGCGGGGGCCTACAATGAGCAGTTCTTC,CASSPLAGAYNEQFF
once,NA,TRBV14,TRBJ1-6,TGTGCCAGCAGTCCCAGGTGGGACTCACCCCTCCACTTT,CASSPRWDSPLHF
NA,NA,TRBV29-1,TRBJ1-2,TGCAGCGTTGTGATAAAGGCGTTCGACTATGGCTACACCTTC,CSVVIKAFDYGYTF
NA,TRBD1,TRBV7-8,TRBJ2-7,TGTGCCAGCAGCTTAACCCGGACAAGAGAGAGGGGGCTTTCCTACGAGCAGTACTTC,CASSLTRTRERGLSYEQYF
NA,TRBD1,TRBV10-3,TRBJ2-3,TGTGCCGCGCGGGGACACGGGACAGGGCGAGATACGCAGTATTTT,CAARGHGTGRDTQYF
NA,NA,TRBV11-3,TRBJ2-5,TGTGCCAGCAGCTATCCCCAGGACCTGGGGGAGACCCAGTACTTC,CASSYPQDLGETQYF
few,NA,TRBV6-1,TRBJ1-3,TGTGCCAGCAGTGAGACGGAATTTACTGGAAACACCATATATTTT,CASSETEFTGNTIYF
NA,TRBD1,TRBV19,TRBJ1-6,TGTGCCAGTAGTCGGGACAGGGGTTCACCCCTCCACTTT,CASSRDRGSPLHF
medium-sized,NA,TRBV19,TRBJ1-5,TGTGCCAGTAGTATCTCAGGAGAGAATCAGCCCCAGCATTTT,CASSISGENQPQHF
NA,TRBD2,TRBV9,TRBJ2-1,TGTGCCAGCAGCCCAGGCCCAGCGGGGGGCCTTAGCTCCTACAATGAGCAGTTCTTC,CASSPGPAGGLSSYNEQFF
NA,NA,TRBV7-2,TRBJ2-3,TGTGCCAGCAGCCTTGACCGCACAGATACGCAGTATTTT,CASSLDRTDTQYF
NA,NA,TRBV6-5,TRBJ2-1,TGTGCCAGCAGTTACTCTGGGTCAGGCTTGTTCTTC,CASSYSGSGLFF
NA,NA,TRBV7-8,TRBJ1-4,TGTGCCAGCAGCTCACAGGGCCTCACGCGTGAAAAACTGTTTTTT,CASSSQGLTREKLFF